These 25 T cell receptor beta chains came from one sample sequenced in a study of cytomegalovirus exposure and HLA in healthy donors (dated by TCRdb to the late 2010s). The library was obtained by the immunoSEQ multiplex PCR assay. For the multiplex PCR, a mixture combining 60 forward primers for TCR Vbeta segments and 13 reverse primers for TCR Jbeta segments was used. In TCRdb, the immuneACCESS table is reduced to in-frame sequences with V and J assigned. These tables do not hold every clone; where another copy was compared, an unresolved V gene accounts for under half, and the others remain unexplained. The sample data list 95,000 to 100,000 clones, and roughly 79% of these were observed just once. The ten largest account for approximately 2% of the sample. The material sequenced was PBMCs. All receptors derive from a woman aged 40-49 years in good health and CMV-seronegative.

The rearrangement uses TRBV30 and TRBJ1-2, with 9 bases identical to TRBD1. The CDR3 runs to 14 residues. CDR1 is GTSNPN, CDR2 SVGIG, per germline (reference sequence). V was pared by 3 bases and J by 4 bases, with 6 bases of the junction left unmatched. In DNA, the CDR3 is TGTGCCTGGAGACGGACAGGGGAGTTCTATGGCTACACCTTC. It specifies CAWRRTGEFYGYTF.

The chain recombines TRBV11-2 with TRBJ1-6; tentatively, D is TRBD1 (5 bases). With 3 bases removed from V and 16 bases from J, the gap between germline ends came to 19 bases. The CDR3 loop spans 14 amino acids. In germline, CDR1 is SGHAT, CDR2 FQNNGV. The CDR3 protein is CASSFMGPTGPLHF. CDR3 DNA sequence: TGTGCCAGCAGCTTTATGGGGCCTACAGGACCACTCCACTTT.

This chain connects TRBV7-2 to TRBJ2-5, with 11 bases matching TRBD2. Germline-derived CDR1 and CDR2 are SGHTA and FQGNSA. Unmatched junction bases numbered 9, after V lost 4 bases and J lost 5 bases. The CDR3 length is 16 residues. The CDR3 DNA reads TGTGCCAGCAGCTCCAGACTAGCGGGGTCGTCGGAGACCCAGTACTTC. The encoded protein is CASSSRLAGSSETQYF.

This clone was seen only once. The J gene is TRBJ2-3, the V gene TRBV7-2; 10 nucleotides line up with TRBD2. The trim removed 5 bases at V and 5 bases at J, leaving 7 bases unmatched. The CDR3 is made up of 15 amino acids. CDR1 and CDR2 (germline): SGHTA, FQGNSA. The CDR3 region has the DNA TGTGCCAGCAGCGTTCTAGCGGGGGAGGGAGATACGCAGTATTTT. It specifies CASSVLAGEGDTQYF.

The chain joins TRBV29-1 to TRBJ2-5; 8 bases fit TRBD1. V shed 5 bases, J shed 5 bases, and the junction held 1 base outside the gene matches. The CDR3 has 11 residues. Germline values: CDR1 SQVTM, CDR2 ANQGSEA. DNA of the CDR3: TGCAGCGTTCGGACAGGGGAGACCCAGTACTTC. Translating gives CSVRTGETQYF.

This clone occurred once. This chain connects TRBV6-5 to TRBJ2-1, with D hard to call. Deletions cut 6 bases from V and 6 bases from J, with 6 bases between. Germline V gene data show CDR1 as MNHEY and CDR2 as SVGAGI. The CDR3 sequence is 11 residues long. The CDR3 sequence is CASSPTNEQFF. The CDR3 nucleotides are TGTGCCAGCAGCCCTACCAATGAGCAGTTCTTC.

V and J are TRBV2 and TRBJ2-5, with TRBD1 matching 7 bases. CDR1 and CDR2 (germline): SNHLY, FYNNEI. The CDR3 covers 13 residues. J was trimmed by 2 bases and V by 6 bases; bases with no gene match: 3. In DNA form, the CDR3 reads TGTGCCAGCAGCAGGGGGATACAAGAGACCCAGTACTTC. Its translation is CASSRGIQETQYF.

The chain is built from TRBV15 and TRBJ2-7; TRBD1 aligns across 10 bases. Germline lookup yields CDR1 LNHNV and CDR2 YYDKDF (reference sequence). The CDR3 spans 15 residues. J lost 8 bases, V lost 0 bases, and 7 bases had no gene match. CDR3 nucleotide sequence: TGTGCCACCAGCAGAGATCCGGGACAGGGGATGCAGCAGTACTTC. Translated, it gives CATSRDPGQGMQQYF.

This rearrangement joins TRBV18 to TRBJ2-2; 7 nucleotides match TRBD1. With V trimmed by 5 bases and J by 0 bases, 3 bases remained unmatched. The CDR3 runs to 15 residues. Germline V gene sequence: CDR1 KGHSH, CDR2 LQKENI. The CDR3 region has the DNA TGTGCCAGCTCAATAGGGACAGCGAACACCGGGGAGCTGTTTTTT. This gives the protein CASSIGTANTGELFF.

The CDR3 is CAISESRTANQPQHF. The CDR3 DNA is TGTGCCATCAGTGAGTCGCGGACAGCGAATCAGCCCCAGCATTTT. V is TRBV10-3 and J is TRBJ1-5; maybe TRBD1 (6 bases). CDR3 length: 15 residues. Germline CDR1 ENHRY, CDR2 SYGVKD. Trimming stripped 0 bases from V and 4 bases from J, with 10 bases between.

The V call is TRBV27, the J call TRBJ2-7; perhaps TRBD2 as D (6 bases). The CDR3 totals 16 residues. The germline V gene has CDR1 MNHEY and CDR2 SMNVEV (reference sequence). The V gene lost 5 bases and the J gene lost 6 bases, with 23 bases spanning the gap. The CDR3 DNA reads TGTGCCAGCAGTCCAAGTCGGGCCTCGGGGGTAGGCGAGCAGTACTTC. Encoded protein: CASSPSRASGVGEQYF.

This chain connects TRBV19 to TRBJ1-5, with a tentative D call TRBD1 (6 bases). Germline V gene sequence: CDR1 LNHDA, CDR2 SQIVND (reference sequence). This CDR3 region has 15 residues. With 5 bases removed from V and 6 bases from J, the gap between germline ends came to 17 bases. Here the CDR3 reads CASSPRRQVGQPQHF. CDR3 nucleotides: TGTGCCAGTAGTCCGAGGCGACAGGTCGGTCAGCCCCAGCATTTT.

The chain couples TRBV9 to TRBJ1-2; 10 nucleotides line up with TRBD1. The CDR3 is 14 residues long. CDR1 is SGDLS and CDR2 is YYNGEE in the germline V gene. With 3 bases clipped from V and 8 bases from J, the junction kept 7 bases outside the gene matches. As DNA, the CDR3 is TGTGCCAGCAGCGCCGGGACAGGGGTGATAGGCTACACCTTC. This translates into CASSAGTGVIGYTF.

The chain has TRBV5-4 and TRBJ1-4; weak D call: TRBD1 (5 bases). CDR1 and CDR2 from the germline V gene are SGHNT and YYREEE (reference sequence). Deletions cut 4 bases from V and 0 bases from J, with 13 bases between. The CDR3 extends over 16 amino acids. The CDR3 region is CASSPDGGTTNEKLFF. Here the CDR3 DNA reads TGTGCCAGCAGCCCTGACGGGGGGACAACTAATGAAAAACTGTTTTTT.

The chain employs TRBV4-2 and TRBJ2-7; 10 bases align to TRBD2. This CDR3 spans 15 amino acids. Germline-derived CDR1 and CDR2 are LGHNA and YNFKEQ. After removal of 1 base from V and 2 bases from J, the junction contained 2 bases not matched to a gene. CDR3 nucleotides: TGTGCCAGCAGCCAAGTGAGCGGGAGGGCCTACGAGCAGTACTTC. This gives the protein CASSQVSGRAYEQYF.

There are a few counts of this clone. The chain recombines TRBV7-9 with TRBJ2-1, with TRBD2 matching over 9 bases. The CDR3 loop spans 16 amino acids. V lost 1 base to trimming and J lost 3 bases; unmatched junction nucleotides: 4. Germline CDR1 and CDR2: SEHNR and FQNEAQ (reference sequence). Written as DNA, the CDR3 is TGTGCCAGCAGCTTAGTTCTAGCGGGGAGCTACAATGAGCAGTTCTTC. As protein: CASSLVLAGSYNEQFF.

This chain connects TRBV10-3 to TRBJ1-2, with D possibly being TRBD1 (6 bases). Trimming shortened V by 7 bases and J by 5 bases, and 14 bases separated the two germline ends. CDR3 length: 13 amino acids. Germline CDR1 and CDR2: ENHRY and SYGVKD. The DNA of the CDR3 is TGTGCCATCAATTACAGGGATGGATATGGCTACACCTTC. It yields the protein CAINYRDGYGYTF.

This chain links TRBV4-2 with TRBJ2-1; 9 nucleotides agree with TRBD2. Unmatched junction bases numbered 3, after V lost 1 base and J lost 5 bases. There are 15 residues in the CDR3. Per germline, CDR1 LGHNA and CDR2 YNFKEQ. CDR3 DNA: TGTGCCAGCAGCCAAGTTAGCGGGGGAGACAATGAGCAGTTCTTC. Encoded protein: CASSQVSGGDNEQFF.

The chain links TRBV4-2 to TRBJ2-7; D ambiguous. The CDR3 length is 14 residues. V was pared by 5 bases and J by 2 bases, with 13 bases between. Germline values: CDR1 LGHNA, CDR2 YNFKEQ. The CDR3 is CASSLGDNPYEQYF. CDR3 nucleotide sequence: TGTGCCAGCAGCTTGGGCGATAACCCCTACGAGCAGTACTTC.

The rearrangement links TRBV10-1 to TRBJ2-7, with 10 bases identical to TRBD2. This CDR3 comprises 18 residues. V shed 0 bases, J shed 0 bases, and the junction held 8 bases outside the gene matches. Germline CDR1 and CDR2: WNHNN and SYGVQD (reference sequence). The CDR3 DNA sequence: TGCGCCAGCAGTGAGTCAGGGACTAGCGTCGAACTCTCCTACGAGCAGTACTTC. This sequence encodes CASSESGTSVELSYEQYF.

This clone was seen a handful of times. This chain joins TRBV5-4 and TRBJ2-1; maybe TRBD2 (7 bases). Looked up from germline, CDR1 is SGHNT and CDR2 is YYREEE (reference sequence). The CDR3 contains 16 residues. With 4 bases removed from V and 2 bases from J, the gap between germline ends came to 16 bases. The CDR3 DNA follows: TGTGCCAGCAGCGCCACTAGGGAGGGGGCCTACAATGAGCAGTTCTTC. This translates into CASSATREGAYNEQFF.

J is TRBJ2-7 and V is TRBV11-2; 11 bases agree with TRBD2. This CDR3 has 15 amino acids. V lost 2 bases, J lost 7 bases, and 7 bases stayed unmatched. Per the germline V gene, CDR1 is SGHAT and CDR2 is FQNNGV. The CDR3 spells CASSLILAGGEEQYF. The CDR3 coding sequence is TGTGCCAGCAGCTTAATTTTAGCGGGGGGGGAAGAGCAGTACTTC.

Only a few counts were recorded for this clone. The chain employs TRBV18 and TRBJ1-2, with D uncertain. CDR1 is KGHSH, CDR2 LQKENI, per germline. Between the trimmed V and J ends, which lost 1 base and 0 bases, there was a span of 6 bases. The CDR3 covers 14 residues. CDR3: CASSPRGANYGYTF. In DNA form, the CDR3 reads TGTGCCAGCTCACCACGGGGAGCTAACTATGGCTACACCTTC.

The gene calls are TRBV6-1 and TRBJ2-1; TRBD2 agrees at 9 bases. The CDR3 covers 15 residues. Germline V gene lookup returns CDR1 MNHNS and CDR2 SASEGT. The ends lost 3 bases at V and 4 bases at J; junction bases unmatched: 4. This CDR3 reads CASSERLAEYNEQFF. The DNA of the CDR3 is TGTGCCAGCAGTGAGAGACTAGCGGAGTACAATGAGCAGTTCTTC.

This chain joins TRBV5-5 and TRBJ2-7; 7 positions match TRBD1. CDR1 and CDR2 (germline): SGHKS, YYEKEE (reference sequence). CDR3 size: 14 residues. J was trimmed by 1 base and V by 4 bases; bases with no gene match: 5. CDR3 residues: CASSPWGQSYEQYF. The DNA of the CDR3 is TGTGCCAGCAGCCCTTGGGGACAGTCCTACGAGCAGTACTTC.